The 19 T cell receptor beta chains below come from one sample, sequenced in a study of prognosis after radiotherapy for stage I lung cancer. Two-round multiplex PCR, the amplification method, yielded TCR beta CDR3 from genomic DNA. The authors ran first-round PCR with primers specific to each TRBV and TRBJ gene. TCRdb re-called the multiplex PCR reads through MiXCR, storing one row per CDR3 protein. The sample has nearly 25,000 distinct CDR3 sequences, about 37% seen once; the top ten hold approximately 60%. Sequencing used PBMCs, obtained before or after stereotactic body radiation therapy (not recorded which). The source of these receptors is a donor aged 50 or older with non-small cell lung cancer.

The chain joins TRBV20-1 to TRBJ2-3, with D maybe TRBD2 (6 bases). Germline values: CDR1 DFQATT, CDR2 SNEGSKA (reference sequence). V was shortened by 5 bases and J by 7 bases, with 19 bases between the two germline ends. This CDR3 has 14 residues. CDR3 residues: CSAPQASERHTQYF. The CDR3 bases are TGCAGTGCTCCCCAGGCTAGCGAGAGGCATACGCAGTATTTT.

The CDR3 coding sequence is TGTGCCAGCAGACCACTGGACACCTCGAACACTGAAGCTTTCTTT. Translated, it gives CASRPLDTSNTEAFF. The V call is TRBV27, the J call TRBJ1-1; D is possibly TRBD1 (5 bases). The CDR3 spans 15 residues. Germline V gives CDR1 MNHEY, CDR2 SMNVEV (reference sequence). The V gene lost 6 bases and the J gene lost 1 base, with 15 bases spanning the gap.

About this clonotype itself: This probably arose from a read error, given a far larger clone one base away. The V and J genes are TRBV6-9 and TRBJ1-3; tentatively, D is TRBD1 (5 bases). Trimming stripped 4 bases from V and 8 bases from J, with 9 bases between. The CDR3 extends over 12 amino acids. The V gene's germline CDR1 is MNHGY and CDR2 SVAAGI. This chain's CDR3 is CASSSQGYTIYF. CDR3 in DNA: TGTGCCAGCAGTTCCCAGGGATACACCATATATTTT.

Remarks on this clonotype: A read error is likely here: a far larger clone is one base away. The chain is built from TRBV7-6 and TRBJ2-2; D perhaps matches TRBD1 (6 bases). The germline V gene encodes CDR1 SGHVS and CDR2 FNYEAQ. CDR3 size: 16 residues. The CDR3, as DNA: TGCGCCAGCAGCCCAATCGACAGGAGGCAGGTCGGGGAGCTGTTTTTT. Translating it yields CASSPIDRRQVGELFF. The whole variable domain, filled in from reference TRBV7-6 and TRBJ2-2, reads GAGVSQSPRYKVTKRGQDVALRCDPISGHVSLYWYRQALGQGPEFLTYFNYEAQQDKSGLPNDRFSAERPEGSISTLTIQRTEQRDSAMYRCASSPIDRRQVGELFFGEGSRLTVL.

The chain combines TRBV30 with TRBJ1-3, with 7 nucleotides matching TRBD1. With 1 base clipped from V and 4 bases from J, the junction kept 4 bases outside the gene matches. CDR3 length: 14 amino acids. CDR1 and CDR2 (germline): GTSNPN, SVGIG (reference sequence). The CDR3 DNA sequence: TGTGCCTGGAGTGAGGACAGGACGGGAAACACCATATATTTT. Residues: CAWSEDRTGNTIYF. Together with reference TRBV30 and TRBJ1-3, the CDR3 gives the full variable domain: SQTIHQWPATLVQPVGSPLSLECTVEGTSNPNLYWYRQAAGRGLQLLFYSVGIGQISSEVPQNLSASRPQDRQFILSSKKLLLSDSGFYLCAWSEDRTGNTIYFGEGSWLTVV.

This clonotype was counted a single time. The V gene is TRBV7-2, the J gene TRBJ1-2; a weak D match, TRBD1 (6 bases). The CDR3 is 13 residues long. Germline V lookup: CDR1 SGHTA, CDR2 FQGNSA. Between the trimmed V and J ends, which lost 1 base and 8 bases, there was a span of 11 bases. The CDR3 loop is CASSLGRGSGYTF. DNA for the CDR3: TGTGCCAGCAGCTTAGGGAGGGGGAGCGGCTACACCTTC.

This clonotype was found many times. This chain uses TRBV20-1 with TRBJ2-7, with 9 nucleotides matching TRBD1. The CDR3 extends over 13 amino acids. Trimming took 5 bases from V and 3 from J; bases not matched to a gene: 5. Per the germline V gene, CDR1 is DFQATT and CDR2 is SNEGSKA (reference sequence). CDR3 sequence (DNA): TGCAGTGCTCAACAGGGGGCTAGCTACGAGCAGTACTTC. Translated: CSAQQGASYEQYF.

A note on this clonotype: Given a far larger clone just one base away, this is likely a sequencing read error. The chain employs TRBV6-5 and TRBJ2-1; D remains unclear. Germline CDR1 reads MNHEY; CDR2 reads SVGAGI. This CDR3 has 14 residues. V was pared by 0 bases and J by 10 bases, with 13 bases between. The CDR3 region is CASSYSARTYEQFF. The CDR3 coding sequence is TGTGCCAGCAGTTACTCGGCAAGAACCTACGAGCAGTTCTTC.

Regarding this clonotype: Given a much more abundant clone one base away, this may be a read error. The rearrangement joins TRBV7-9 to TRBJ1-3; no definite D call. This CDR3 is built from 14 residues. Trimming removed 6 bases from V and 1 base from J, with 10 bases in between. Germline assignment: CDR1 SEHNR and CDR2 FQNEAQ (reference sequence). The CDR3 reads CASSGGSSGNTIYF. The CDR3 nucleotides are TGTGCCAGCAGTGGAGGGTCGTCTGGAAACACCATATATTTT.

The chain employs TRBV6-5 and TRBJ2-1, with D perhaps assigned TRBD1 or TRBD2 (5 bases each). The germline CDR1 and CDR2 sequences are MNHEY and SVGAGI. V lost 0 bases and J 6 bases, leaving 15 bases between the germline ends. This CDR3 has 16 amino acids. CDR3 in DNA: TGTGCCAGCAGTTACTCGACGGGACCCCCCTCCAATGAGCAGTTCTTC. Protein product: CASSYSTGPPSNEQFF.

A remark on this clonotype: At one end, the junction sequence differs from germline, possibly due to a read error. This chain connects TRBV6-1 to TRBJ2-7; no reliable D call. The CDR3 covers 12 residues. The germline CDR1 and CDR2 sequences are MNHNS and SASEGT. The CDR3 spells CDSRLSSYEQYF. CDR3 coding DNA: TGTGACAGCAGACTTAGCTCCTACGAGCAGTACTTC.

This clonotype came up many times. The chain employs TRBV6-5 and TRBJ2-5, with 12 bases aligning to TRBD2. This CDR3 is 16 amino acids long. Germline V CDR1 and CDR2: MNHEY, SVGAGI. J lost 5 bases, V lost 2 bases, and 6 bases had no gene match. The CDR3 region is CASSYRLAGGLETQYF. The CDR3 nucleotides are TGTGCCAGCAGTTACCGGCTAGCGGGAGGGCTGGAGACCCAGTACTTC.

Regarding this clonotype: Being one base from a much bigger clone, this may be a read error. The CDR3 DNA reads as TGTGCCAGCAGTTACTCCACAGGAGGGACTGAAGCTTTCTTT. This gives the protein CASSYSTGGTEAFF. The chain carries TRBV6-9 and TRBJ1-1; weak D call: TRBD1 (5 bases). Germline-derived CDR1 and CDR2 are MNHGY and SVAAGI. This CDR3 region has 14 residues. The V and J ends lost 3 bases and 5 bases respectively, with 13 bases between them.

The rearrangement links TRBV12-3 or TRBV12-4 to TRBJ2-1; the match to TRBD2 covers 10 bases. CDR3 length: 17 amino acids. J gave up 7 bases and V 3 bases, and 12 bases lay outside the gene matches. The CDR3 bases are TGTGCCAGCAGTTTGGGTAGCGGGAGGCTTCAGGGGAATGAGCAGTTCTTC. Encoded protein: CASSLGSGRLQGNEQFF.

Regarding this clonotype: A much larger clone lies one base from this, so it may be a read error. The rearrangement uses TRBV19 and TRBJ2-7; D remains ambiguous. The end of the DNA aligns better with TRBJ2-5, so the J call may be wrong. In germline, CDR1 is LNHDA, CDR2 SQIVND (reference sequence). This CDR3 spans 14 amino acids. Here the CDR3 DNA reads TGTGCCAGTAGGCATTCAGGACACCAAGAGACCCAGTACTTC. Protein product: CASRHSGHQETQYF.

The chain employs TRBV2 and TRBJ2-2; no firm D call. The germline V gene has CDR1 SNHLY and CDR2 FYNNEI. The CDR3 runs 12 residues. Trimming took off 1 base at V and 6 bases at J, with 3 bases between the two ends. Here the CDR3 DNA reads TGTGCCAGCAGTGAAGGGTCCGGGGAGCTGTTTTTT. This encodes CASSEGSGELFF. The full variable domain, with the rest looked up from reference TRBV2 and TRBJ2-2, is EPEVTQTPSHQVTQMGQEVILRCVPISNHLYFYWYRQILGQKVEFLVSFYNNEISEKSEIFDDQFSVERPDGSNFTLKIRSTKLEDSAMYFCASSEGSGELFFGEGSRLTVL.

The sample holds one count of this clonotype. Being one base from a much bigger clone, this may be a read error. The V call is TRBV11-1, the J call TRBJ1-4, with D unresolved. Trimming took 6 bases from V and 5 from J, leaving 10 bases between them. Looked up from germline, CDR1 is SGHAT and CDR2 is FQDESV (reference sequence). This CDR3 is 13 amino acids long. The CDR3 DNA follows: TGTGCCAGCAGATTAATCCTGAATGAAAAACTGTTTTTT. Amino acid sequence: CASRLILNEKLFF.

At least ten counts were recorded for this clonotype. This chain connects TRBV7-9 to TRBJ1-5; maybe TRBD1 (5 bases). V dropped 0 bases and J dropped 3 bases, with 15 bases sitting between them. The CDR3 has 17 amino acids. In germline, CDR1 is SEHNR, CDR2 FQNEAQ (reference sequence). Here the CDR3 DNA reads TGTGCCAGCAGCTTAGCGACAAGCTGGGGGTTCAATCAGCCCCAGCATTTT. It translates to CASSLATSWGFNQPQHF.

This clonotype appeared many times. The V gene is TRBV7-2, the J gene TRBJ1-1, with a tentative D call TRBD1 (5 bases). The germline gives CDR1 SGHTA, CDR2 FQGNSA. This CDR3 is built from 15 residues. Trimming shortened V by 2 bases and J by 7 bases, and 17 bases separated the two germline ends. CDR3 nucleotide sequence: TGTGCCAGCAGCTTAAATAGCGGAGGGGCGAATGAAGCTTTCTTT. Encoded protein: CASSLNSGGANEAFF.